The clone carrying this T cell receptor (beta chain) was detected ten times or more. Its specificity is unknown. The data were obtained in a study of T cell repertoires in cytomegalovirus infection. Study overall: Based on public TCR beta signatures, there were indications of CMV infection and of a matching HLA type.

TCRdb itself ran the reads through MiXCR, one entry per CDR3 protein. This sample yields 54,000 or so distinct CDR3 sequences, of which 33% are seen a single time; just under 70% belongs to the top ten. Study results and caveats: Public TCR beta family frequency separated CMV-and-HLA carriers, including in an independent cohort. Dominating the ex vivo response were HLA-C-restricted CMV-specific TCR beta clonotypes.

Specimen: PBMCs, sequenced either directly or after in vitro stimulation (not recorded which). The sequence was collected from a human donor in good health (CMV status not recorded). Some clones in this sample may be carry-over from other donors' samples.

CDR3 amino acids: CASSRRDTLRDTQYF. CDR3 bases: TGTGCCAGCAGCCGCCGGGACACCTTAAGAGATACGCAGTATTTT. The chain couples TRBV7-8 to TRBJ2-3, with D possibly being TRBD1 (6 bases). CDR1 is SGHVS, CDR2 FQNEAQ, per germline. The CDR3 has 15 amino acids. The V gene lost 5 bases and the J gene lost 5 bases, with 17 bases spanning the gap. Based on the CDR3 plus reference TRBV7-8 and TRBJ2-3, the full variable domain is GAGVSQSPRYKVAKRGQDVALRCDPISGHVSLFWYQQALGQGPEFLTYFQNEAQLDKSGLPSDRFFAERPEGSVSTLKIQRTQQEDSAVYLCASSRRDTLRDTQYFGPGTRLTVL.